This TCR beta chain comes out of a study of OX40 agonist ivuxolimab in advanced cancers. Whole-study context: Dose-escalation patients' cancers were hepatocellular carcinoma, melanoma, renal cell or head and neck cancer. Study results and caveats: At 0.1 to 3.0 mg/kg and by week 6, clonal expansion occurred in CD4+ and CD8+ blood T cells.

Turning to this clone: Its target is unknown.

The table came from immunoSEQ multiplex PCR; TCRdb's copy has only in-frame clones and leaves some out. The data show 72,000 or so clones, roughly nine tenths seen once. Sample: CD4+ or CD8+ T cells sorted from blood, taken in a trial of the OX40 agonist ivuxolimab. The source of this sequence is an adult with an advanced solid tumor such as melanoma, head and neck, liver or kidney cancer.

The CDR3 is CASSGGYEQYF. CDR3 DNA: TGTGCCAGCAGTGGCGGGTACGAGCAGTACTTC. The rearrangement uses TRBV2 and TRBJ2-7, with a possible D match to TRBD2 (5 bases). Trimming removed 4 bases from V and 4 bases from J, with 5 bases in between. Germline CDR1 and CDR2: SNHLY and FYNNEI. There are 11 residues in the CDR3.